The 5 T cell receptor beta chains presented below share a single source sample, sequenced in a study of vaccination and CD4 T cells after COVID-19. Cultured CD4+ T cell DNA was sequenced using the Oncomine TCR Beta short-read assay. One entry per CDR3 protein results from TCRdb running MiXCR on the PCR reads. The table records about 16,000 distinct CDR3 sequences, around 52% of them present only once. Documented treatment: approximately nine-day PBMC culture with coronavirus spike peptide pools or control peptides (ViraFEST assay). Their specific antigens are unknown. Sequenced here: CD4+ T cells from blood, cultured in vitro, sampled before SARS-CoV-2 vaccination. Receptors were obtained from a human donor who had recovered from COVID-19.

CDR3 sequence: CASRPDGDYGYTF. The CDR3 bases are TGTGCCAGCAGACCGGACGGGGACTATGGCTACACCTTC. The chain combines TRBV6-1 with TRBJ1-2; D is unresolved. Germline V gives CDR1 MNHNS, CDR2 SASEGT. This CDR3 has 13 residues. With 6 bases removed from V and 3 bases from J, the gap between germline ends came to 11 bases.

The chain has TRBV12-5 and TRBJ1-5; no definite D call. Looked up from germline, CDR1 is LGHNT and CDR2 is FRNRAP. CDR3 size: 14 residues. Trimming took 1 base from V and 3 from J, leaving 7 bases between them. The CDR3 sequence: CASGLDLTNQPQHF. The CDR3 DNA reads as TGTGCTAGTGGTTTGGACCTTACCAATCAGCCCCAGCATTTT.

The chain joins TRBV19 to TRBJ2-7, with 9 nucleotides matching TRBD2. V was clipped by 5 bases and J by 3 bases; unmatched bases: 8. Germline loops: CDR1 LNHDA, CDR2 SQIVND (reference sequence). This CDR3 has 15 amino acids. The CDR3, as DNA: TGTGCCAGTAGTTATAGCGGGAGAGGCCACTACGAGCAGTACTTC. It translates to CASSYSGRGHYEQYF.

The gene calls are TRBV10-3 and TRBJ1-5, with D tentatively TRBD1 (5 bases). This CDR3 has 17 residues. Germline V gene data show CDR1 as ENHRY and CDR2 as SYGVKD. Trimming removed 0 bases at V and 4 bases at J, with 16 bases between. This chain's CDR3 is CAISESIAGAPNQPQHF. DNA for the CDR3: TGTGCCATCAGTGAGTCGATAGCCGGGGCGCCTAATCAGCCCCAGCATTTT.

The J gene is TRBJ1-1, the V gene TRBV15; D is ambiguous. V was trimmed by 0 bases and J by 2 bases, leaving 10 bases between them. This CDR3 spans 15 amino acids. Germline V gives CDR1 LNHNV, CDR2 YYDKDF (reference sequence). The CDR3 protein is CATSRDPRPNTEAFF. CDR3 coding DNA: TGTGCCACCAGCAGAGATCCCAGGCCCAACACTGAAGCTTTCTTT.